Listed below are T cell receptor beta chains from one sample, sequenced in a study of identical twins. TCRdb re-analysed the 5' RACE reads in MiXCR, keeping a single row per CDR3 protein. The table lists 450,000 or so distinct CDR3 sequences, 11% to 15% of them singletons, with 0.4% to 0.55% in the top ten. Separately, the same data were catalogued under a study of yellow fever vaccine responses in identical twins.

The specimen was CD4+ T cells sorted from blood. These receptors all stem from a woman aged 18-29 years in good health. The CDR3 runs from the conserved cysteine through the conserved F or W. A D gene is named only where the DNA matches it firmly. Clone size is stated in some rows and not others, as once, few, many or a class when expanded.

>TRBJ2-3|TRBD2|many|TRBV4-3
CASSQESLAGRADTQYF
TGCGCCAGCAGCCAAGAATCGCTAGCGGGGCGGGCAGATACGCAGTATTTT
>TRBJ2-1|NA|NA|TRBV3-1
CASSQLWAVEQFF
TGTGCCAGCAGCCAACTCTGGGCCGTTGAGCAGTTCTTC
>TRBJ2-1|NA|NA|TRBV6-5
CASSYSARQYNEQFF
TGTGCCAGCAGTTACTCGGCCAGACAGTACAATGAGCAGTTCTTC
>TRBJ1-6|NA|many|TRBV20-1
CSAWGGSGPNSPLHF
TGCAGTGCCTGGGGGGGGAGCGGACCTAATTCACCCCTCCACTTT
>TRBJ2-5|TRBD1|few|TRBV15
CATSRPTENPDREREETQYF
TGTGCCACCAGCAGGCCTACCGAGAATCCCGACAGGGAACGCGAAGAGACCCAGTACTTC
>TRBJ2-2|TRBD2|NA|TRBV3-1
CASSQILLAGDTGELFF
TGTGCCTCCAGCCAAATCCTCCTAGCGGGAGACACCGGGGAGCTGTTTTTT
>TRBJ2-7|NA|few|TRBV20-1
CSARGDIRAYEQYF
TGCAGTGCTAGGGGAGACATTAGGGCCTACGAGCAGTACTTC
>TRBJ2-3|NA|NA|TRBV20-1
CSASGRTDTQYF
TGCAGTGCTAGCGGGAGAACAGATACGCAGTATTTT
>TRBJ1-1|TRBD1|NA|TRBV13
CASSPQGPEAFF
TGTGCCAGCAGCCCACAGGGGCCTGAAGCTTTCTTT
>TRBJ2-5|TRBD2|NA|TRBV12-3/TRBV12-4
CASSFSGSGQETQYF
TGTGCCAGCAGTTTTAGCGGGAGTGGACAAGAGACCCAGTACTTC
>TRBJ2-7|NA|few|TRBV28
CASLSQGPVSEQYF
TGTGCCAGCCTCTCCCAAGGGCCCGTCTCCGAGCAGTACTTC
>TRBJ2-5|NA|few|TRBV11-2
CASSLVTTQGETQYF
TGTGCCAGCAGCTTAGTGACAACTCAAGGAGAGACCCAGTACTTC
>TRBJ1-5|NA|few|TRBV28
CASTGPNQPQHF
TGTGCCAGCACGGGACCGAATCAGCCCCAGCATTTT
>TRBJ2-7|TRBD1|few|TRBV28
CASRWDRNPSYEQYF
TGTGCCAGCAGATGGGACAGGAACCCATCCTACGAGCAGTACTTC
>TRBJ1-1|NA|NA|TRBV5-1
CASSFPSGVAFF
TGCGCCAGCAGCTTCCCATCGGGGGTTGCTTTCTTT
>TRBJ2-7|NA|few|TRBV20-1
CSASHPGLGEQYF
TGCAGTGCTTCCCACCCAGGGCTGGGCGAGCAGTACTTC
>TRBJ2-7|NA|NA|TRBV12-3/TRBV12-4
CASSLTGDAYEQYF
TGTGCCAGCAGTTTAACGGGGGACGCCTACGAGCAGTACTTC
>TRBJ2-7|NA|few|TRBV6-2/TRBV6-3
CASSYSWTGYQFTSYEQYF
TGTGCCAGCAGTTACTCGTGGACGGGGTACCAATTTACTTCCTACGAGCAGTACTTC
>TRBJ1-5|NA|NA|TRBV2
CASSESQDYQPQHF
TGTGCCAGCAGTGAGTCACAGGATTATCAGCCCCAGCATTTT
>TRBJ2-2|TRBD2|once|TRBV19
CASSTIGLAKAGELFF
TGTGCCAGTAGTACGATAGGACTAGCGAAGGCCGGGGAGCTGTTTTTT
>TRBJ1-2|TRBD1|NA|TRBV6-1
CASSEISGTGNGYTF
TGTGCCAGCAGTGAGATTTCGGGGACAGGGAATGGCTACACCTTC
>TRBJ1-2|TRBD1|NA|TRBV6-1
CASSRDSPNYGYTF
TGTGCCAGCAGCCGGGACAGCCCCAACTATGGCTACACCTTC
>TRBJ1-1|NA|NA|TRBV29-1
CSVEGGNTEAFF
TGCAGCGTTGAGGGTGGGAACACTGAAGCTTTCTTT
>TRBJ2-6|TRBD2|NA|TRBV20-1
CCARDQGGTSSSGANVLTF
TGCTGTGCTAGAGATCAAGGGGGGACTAGCTCATCTGGGGCCAACGTCCTGACTTTC
>TRBJ1-3|NA|few|TRBV5-1
CASSEIQGSGNTIYF
TGCGCCAGCAGCGAAATCCAGGGATCTGGAAACACCATATATTTT
>TRBJ2-1|TRBD2|NA|TRBV11-3
CASSRTGGGFVNEQFF
TGTGCCAGCAGTCGTACGGGCGGGGGTTTTGTAAATGAGCAGTTCTTC
>TRBJ2-3|TRBD1|NA|TRBV7-2
CASSLVGPGGSSDTQYF
TGTGCCAGCAGCTTAGTCGGGCCAGGGGGTTCGTCAGATACGCAGTATTTT
>TRBJ2-7|TRBD2|NA|TRBV6-5
CASSSLIAGPSSYEQYF
TGTGCCAGCAGTTCGCTTATAGCGGGGCCGAGCTCCTACGAGCAGTACTTC
>TRBJ2-2|NA|many|TRBV12-3/TRBV12-4
CASSFWAGENTGELFF
TGTGCCAGCAGTTTTTGGGCAGGGGAGAACACCGGGGAGCTGTTTTTT
>TRBJ2-5|NA|NA|TRBV10-3
CAISERPFETQYF
TGTGCCATCAGTGAGCGGCCATTTGAGACCCAGTACTTC
>TRBJ2-1|NA|once|TRBV6-2/TRBV6-3
CASSYSTRWQGLLHEQFF
TGTGCCAGCAGTTACTCGACGCGTTGGCAGGGGCTCCTGCATGAGCAGTTCTTC
>TRBJ2-5|TRBD2|few|TRBV3-1
CASSQETSGIKTQYF
TGTGCCAGCAGCCAAGAGACTAGCGGGATTAAGACCCAGTACTTC
>TRBJ2-2|NA|NA|TRBV4-3
CASSQVNTNTGELFF
TGCGCCAGCAGCCAAGTTAATACAAACACCGGGGAGCTGTTTTTT
>TRBJ2-4|NA|few|TRBV10-3
CAISGGDIQYF
TGTGCCATCTCAGGGGGGGACATTCAGTACTTC
>TRBJ2-5|NA|many|TRBV29-1
CSVEPRGETQYF
TGCAGCGTTGAACCCCGAGGGGAGACCCAGTACTTC
>TRBJ2-5|TRBD2|few|TRBV4-3
CASSQLLAGGGQVTQYF
TGCGCCAGCAGCCAATTGCTAGCGGGAGGGGGCCAGGTGACCCAGTACTTC
>TRBJ2-1|TRBD1|few|TRBV12-3/TRBV12-4
CASSLGMTGRPYNEQFF
TGTGCCAGCAGTTTAGGGATGACAGGGAGACCTTACAATGAGCAGTTCTTC
>TRBJ2-1|NA|few|TRBV24-1
CATSDLAGPGGPEQFF
TGTGCCACCAGTGATTTGGCGGGGCCAGGGGGGCCAGAGCAGTTCTTC
>TRBJ2-1|TRBD2|NA|TRBV19
CASSNSGGPYNEQFF
TGTGCCAGTAGTAATAGCGGGGGCCCATACAATGAGCAGTTCTTC
>TRBJ2-3|TRBD2|NA|TRBV9
CASSVGAGVGTDTQYF
TGTGCCAGCAGCGTAGGAGCGGGAGTGGGTACAGATACGCAGTATTTT
>TRBJ1-1|NA|few|TRBV7-9
CASNGIGTEAFF
TGTGCCAGCAATGGGATAGGCACTGAAGCTTTCTTT
>TRBJ2-1|TRBD1|NA|TRBV3-1
CASSRGTGGAGSWNEQFF
TGTGCCAGCAGCCGCGGGACAGGGGGCGCAGGAAGTTGGAATGAGCAGTTCTTC
>TRBJ2-7|TRBD1|NA|TRBV2
CASSKGTGASYEQYF
TGTGCCAGCAGTAAAGGGACAGGGGCTTCCTACGAGCAGTACTTC
>TRBJ2-7|TRBD2|many|TRBV29-1
CSVGVAGDYEQYF
TGCAGCGTTGGGGTAGCGGGAGACTACGAGCAGTACTTC
>TRBJ2-7|TRBD2|many|TRBV7-2
CASSSTSGGPYEQYF
TGTGCCAGCAGCAGCACTAGCGGGGGCCCCTACGAGCAGTACTTC
>TRBJ2-7|NA|many|TRBV18
CASSPGSYEQYF
TGTGCCAGCAGTCCTGGCTCCTACGAGCAGTACTTC
>TRBJ2-7|TRBD2|NA|TRBV28
CASNLAGGATRGEQYF
TGTGCCAGCAATTTAGCGGGAGGGGCTACTAGGGGCGAGCAGTACTTC
>TRBJ2-1|TRBD2|few|TRBV3-1
CASSPSEVAGGTIRGEQFF
TGTGCCAGCAGCCCCTCAGAGGTAGCGGGGGGCACAATACGGGGTGAGCAGTTCTTC
>TRBJ2-1|NA|NA|TRBV25-1
CASSEYGGPNEQFF
TGTGCCAGCAGTGAATATGGGGGGCCGAATGAGCAGTTCTTC
>TRBJ2-1|NA|NA|TRBV11-1
CASTSGRDFPPFF
TGTGCCAGCACCTCAGGCCGGGACTTCCCCCCGTTCTTC
>TRBJ2-5|TRBD2|few|TRBV4-1
CASSQLLAGGQETQYF
TGCGCCAGCAGCCAATTACTAGCGGGGGGCCAAGAGACCCAGTACTTC
>TRBJ2-3|NA|many|TRBV11-2
CASSLDEGFRGDTQYF
TGTGCCAGCAGCTTAGACGAGGGTTTTAGAGGAGATACGCAGTATTTT
>TRBJ2-7|TRBD2|NA|TRBV28
CASSYGGEQYF
TGTGCCAGCAGTTACGGGGGGGAGCAGTACTTC
>TRBJ2-7|NA|NA|TRBV20-1
CSAFKFSSYEQYF
TGCAGTGCTTTTAAGTTTAGCTCCTACGAGCAGTACTTC
>TRBJ2-1|NA|few|TRBV6-2/TRBV6-3
CASSYLQGGGEQFF
TGTGCCAGCAGTTATTTACAGGGAGGCGGTGAGCAGTTCTTC